These 21 T cell receptor beta chains originate from one sample sequenced in a study of cytomegalovirus exposure and HLA in healthy donors. The method was immunoSEQ multiplex PCR; TCRdb's version includes in-frame clones alone and lacks a portion of them. Of approximately 160,000 clones listed, 85% to 90% were seen once; the top ten hold 10%. Specimen: PBMCs. The source of these receptors is a woman under 30 in good health and CMV-seropositive.

The gene calls are TRBV12-5 and TRBJ2-1, with D possibly TRBD2 on 6 matching bases. The germline CDR1 and CDR2 sequences are LGHNT and FRNRAP. The CDR3 is 17 residues long. Deletions cut 1 base from V and 8 bases from J, with 21 bases between. The CDR3 sequence: CASGLALADDLSYEQFF. The CDR3 DNA is TGTGCTAGTGGTTTGGCATTAGCGGACGACCTGTCGTATGAGCAGTTCTTC.

The chain uses TRBV5-6 and TRBJ2-3, with 10 bases fitting TRBD2. CDR3 length equals 16 residues. V shed 4 bases, J shed 3 bases, and the junction held 8 bases outside the gene matches. Germline loops: CDR1 SGHDT, CDR2 YYEEEE. CDR3 amino acids: CASSTRVAGGTDTQYF. CDR3 nucleotides: TGTGCCAGCAGCACCCGGGTAGCGGGAGGTACAGATACGCAGTATTTT.

This chain uses TRBV28 with TRBJ2-7; D perhaps matches TRBD2 (6 bases). The CDR3 contains 14 residues. Germline V gene data show CDR1 as MDHEN and CDR2 as SYDVKM. Trimming left V 6 bases short and J 3 bases short, with 15 bases between. The CDR3 bases are TGTGCCAGCAGGCTTACCGGGGGATTCTACGAGCAGTACTTC. It encodes CASRLTGGFYEQYF.

Concerning this clone: Germline is not matched at one junction end, which may reflect a read error. The CDR3 bases are TGTGCCAGCAGCGTAGACAGGTATCAGCCCCAGCATTTT. Translating gives CASSVDRYQPQHF. J is TRBJ1-5 and V is TRBV11-2; perhaps TRBD1 as D (6 bases). Germline V gives CDR1 SGHAT, CDR2 FQNNGV. The CDR3 has 13 amino acids.

V is TRBV6-1 and J is TRBJ2-7; a weak D match, TRBD1 (6 bases). Trimming removed 6 bases from V and 2 bases from J, with 17 bases in between. CDR1 and CDR2 (germline): MNHNS, SASEGT. The CDR3 extends over 15 amino acids. The CDR3: CASSQTGFQAYEQYF. The CDR3 DNA reads as TGTGCCAGCAGCCAAACAGGGTTTCAGGCCTACGAGCAGTACTTC.

The rearrangement uses TRBV5-5 and TRBJ2-7, with a tentative D call TRBD1 (5 bases). The CDR3 extends over 15 amino acids. Germline assignment: CDR1 SGHKS and CDR2 YYEKEE (reference sequence). With 0 bases removed from V and 0 bases from J, the gap between germline ends came to 10 bases. CDR3 protein: CASSLGSDSSYEQYF. As DNA, the CDR3 is TGTGCCAGCAGCTTGGGGTCAGACAGCTCCTACGAGCAGTACTTC.

This clone was picked up a small number of times. This sequence joins TRBV5-1 and TRBJ2-7; TRBD1 aligns across 8 bases. In germline, CDR1 is SGHRS, CDR2 YFSETQ. The V gene end was trimmed by 3 bases and the J gene end by 2 bases; junction bases not matched to a gene: 4. This CDR3 is 14 amino acids long. The CDR3: CASSWGTGPYEQYF. CDR3 nucleotides: TGCGCCAGCAGCTGGGGGACAGGACCCTACGAGCAGTACTTC. The full variable domain, with the rest looked up from reference TRBV5-1 and TRBJ2-7, is KAGVTQTPRYLIKTRGQQVTLSCSPISGHRSVSWYQQTPGQGLQFLFEYFSETQRNKGNFPGRFSGRQFSNSRSEMNVSTLELGDSALYLCASSWGTGPYEQYFGPGTRLTVT.

The chain joins TRBV7-2 to TRBJ1-2; 7 bases agree with TRBD1. The ends lost 5 bases at V and 7 bases at J; junction bases unmatched: 16. The V gene's germline CDR1 is SGHTA and CDR2 FQGNSA. The CDR3 runs 16 residues. DNA for the CDR3: TGTGCCAGCAGCACCGACGGCCAAAACAGGGGTTTTGGCTACACCTTC. Protein: CASSTDGQNRGFGYTF.

This chain joins TRBV7-9 and TRBJ2-1; a possible D gene is TRBD1 (5 bases). This CDR3 contains 13 residues. Trimming cost V 6 bases and J 4 bases, with 10 bases left between them. Germline loops: CDR1 SEHNR, CDR2 FQNEAQ (reference sequence). The CDR3 region is CASREDSYNEQFF. CDR3 bases: TGTGCCAGCAGGGAAGACAGTTACAATGAGCAGTTCTTC.

Remarks on this clone: Germline and junction disagree at one end, which may indicate a read error. This rearrangement joins TRBV18 to TRBJ2-7; 10 bases fit TRBD2. Germline V CDR1 and CDR2: KGHSH, LQKENI. There are 15 residues in the CDR3. CDR3 DNA: TGTGCCAGCACACCCATTGCTAGCGGGAGTTACGAGCAGTACTTC. Protein sequence: CASTPIASGSYEQYF.

The gene calls are TRBV19 and TRBJ1-2, with D unresolved. From germline, CDR1 is LNHDA and CDR2 SQIVND (reference sequence). V gave up 3 bases and J gave up 5 bases, with 13 bases separating them. The CDR3 contains 14 residues. The CDR3 region has the DNA TGTGCCAGTAGTATCGAACGGGGAAGGTATGGCTACACCTTC. This encodes CASSIERGRYGYTF.

This chain uses TRBV2 with TRBJ2-5; D perhaps matches TRBD2 (6 bases). The CDR3 runs 12 residues. Between the trimmed V and J ends, which lost 6 bases and 4 bases, there was a span of 9 bases. Germline V gene lookup returns CDR1 SNHLY and CDR2 FYNNEI. CDR3 in amino acids: CASRRDGETQYF. DNA for the CDR3: TGTGCCAGCAGGCGGGACGGAGAGACCCAGTACTTC. The full variable domain, in which reference TRBV2 and TRBJ2-5 provide the parts outside the CDR3, is EPEVTQTPSHQVTQMGQEVILRCVPISNHLYFYWYRQILGQKVEFLVSFYNNEISEKSEIFDDQFSVERPDGSNFTLKIRSTKLEDSAMYFCASRRDGETQYFGPGTRLLVL.

The chain has TRBV2 and TRBJ1-1; 7 nucleotides line up with TRBD1. With V trimmed by 4 bases and J by 1 base, 9 bases remained unmatched. Per the germline V gene, CDR1 is SNHLY and CDR2 is FYNNEI. There are 16 residues in the CDR3. DNA for the CDR3: TGTGCCAGCAGTGGAGGGCAGGGGGGAAAGAACACTGAAGCTTTCTTT. Translation gives CASSGGQGGKNTEAFF.

CDR3 sequence reads: CASSLFSVNYGYTF. In DNA, the CDR3 is TGTGCCAGCAGCTTGTTTTCCGTAAACTATGGCTACACCTTC. V is TRBV5-6 and J is TRBJ1-2, with D hard to call. V lost 1 base to trimming and J lost 2 bases, with 9 bases between them. The CDR3 has 14 amino acids. From germline, CDR1 is SGHDT and CDR2 YYEEEE. Complete variable domain (other parts from reference TRBV5-6 and TRBJ1-2): DAGVTQSPTHLIKTRGQQVTLRCSPKSGHDTVSWYQQALGQGPQFIFQYYEEEERQRGNFPDRFSGHQFPNYSSELNVNALLLGDSALYLCASSLFSVNYGYTFGSGTRLTVV.

The J gene is TRBJ1-1, the V gene TRBV30; perhaps TRBD1 as D (6 bases). The CDR3 sequence is 11 residues long. From germline, CDR1 is GTSNPN and CDR2 SVGIG (reference sequence). The V end was cut by 8 bases, the J end by 5 bases, with 12 bases between. The CDR3 region is CAGGGGTEAFF. Here the CDR3 DNA reads TGTGCCGGAGGGGGGGGAACTGAAGCTTTCTTT.

V usage is TRBV28 and J usage is TRBJ1-5, with a weak D call TRBD1 (5 bases). The V end was cut by 5 bases, the J end by 4 bases, with 15 bases between. This CDR3 is built from 15 residues. Germline values: CDR1 MDHEN, CDR2 SYDVKM. The CDR3 DNA reads TGTGCCAGCAGTCACACAGGTTTGGCTAATCAGCCCCAGCATTTT. The encoded protein is CASSHTGLANQPQHF.

This clone appeared a single time. The rearrangement joins TRBV10-2 to TRBJ1-5; no firm D call. The CDR3 extends over 14 amino acids. Trimming took off 6 bases at V and 0 bases at J, with 9 bases between the two ends. Germline assignment: CDR1 WSHSY and CDR2 SAAADI. The CDR3 nucleotides read TGCGCCAGCAGCCCAATAGATAGCAATCAGCCCCAGCATTTT. Its translation is CASSPIDSNQPQHF.

This chain joins TRBV30 and TRBJ2-1; 9 bases agree with TRBD1. Germline lookup yields CDR1 GTSNPN and CDR2 SVGIG (reference sequence). The CDR3 length is 14 residues. The ends lost 2 bases at V and 5 bases at J; junction bases unmatched: 4. CDR3 coding DNA: TGTGCCTGGAGTTCGGGACAGGGTAACAATGAGCAGTTCTTC. Its protein product is CAWSSGQGNNEQFF.

The chain recombines TRBV4-1 with TRBJ1-1; 9 bases agree with TRBD1. The J segment lost 6 bases and the V segment lost 6 bases, leaving 11 bases of the junction unmatched. This CDR3 has 15 amino acids. In germline, CDR1 is MGHRA, CDR2 YSYEKL. The CDR3, as DNA: TGCGCCAGCAGACTAACGGGACAGGGCAAACCTGAAGCTTTCTTT. Translation: CASRLTGQGKPEAFF.

This clone was detected a few times. V usage is TRBV7-8 and J usage is TRBJ2-7; D possibly corresponds to TRBD2 (5 bases). CDR1 is SGHVS and CDR2 is FQNEAQ in the germline V gene. The V end was cut by 1 base, the J end by 2 bases, with 9 bases between. The CDR3 totals 14 residues. In DNA form, the CDR3 reads TGTGCCAGCAGCTTAGTGAGGGTTACCTACGAGCAGTACTTC. Encoded protein: CASSLVRVTYEQYF.

The gene calls are TRBV6-1 and TRBJ1-2; possible D gene TRBD1, 5 bases. CDR3 length equals 13 residues. Trimming stripped 4 bases from V and 4 bases from J, with 10 bases between. CDR1 and CDR2 (germline): MNHNS, SASEGT. CDR3 residues: CASSVQGAYGYTF. DNA of the CDR3: TGTGCCAGCAGTGTCCAGGGTGCCTATGGCTACACCTTC.